These 29 T cell receptor beta chains originate from one sample sequenced in a study of OX40 agonist ivuxolimab in advanced cancers. Assay: immunoSEQ multiplex PCR; the TCRdb copy retains only in-frame clones and omits some. The repertoire has around 33,000 clones, over 85% of them found once; the top ten carry around 9%. Material: CD4+ or CD8+ T cells sorted from blood, obtained in a trial of the OX40 agonist ivuxolimab. Receptors originate from an adult with an advanced solid tumor such as melanoma, head and neck, liver or kidney cancer.

The chain couples TRBV5-1 to TRBJ2-2; 7 bases line up with TRBD2. This CDR3 is built from 15 residues. After removal of 7 bases from V and 6 bases from J, the junction contained 12 bases not matched to a gene. Looked up from germline, CDR1 is SGHRS and CDR2 is YFSETQ. CDR3 coding DNA: TGCGCCAGCGGCGTCGCGGGAGTATCCTCCGGGGAGCTGTTTTTT. Translation: CASGVAGVSSGELFF.

This chain links TRBV9 with TRBJ2-5, with D possibly being TRBD1 or TRBD2 (6 bases each). The CDR3 is made up of 16 amino acids. Trimming cost V 4 bases and J 5 bases, with 21 bases left between them. The germline V gene encodes CDR1 SGDLS and CDR2 YYNGEE. CDR3: CASSPRSRGAGETQYF. The CDR3, as DNA: TGTGCCAGCAGCCCCCGATCTAGGGGGGCTGGGGAGACCCAGTACTTC.

The chain combines TRBV5-1 with TRBJ1-5; possibly TRBD1 for D (6 bases). Trimming stripped 2 bases from V and 6 bases from J, with 12 bases between. The CDR3 spans 14 residues. CDR1 is SGHRS, CDR2 YFSETQ, per germline. DNA for the CDR3: TGCGCCAGCAGCTTAATCCAGGGGAGTCAGCCCCAGCATTTT. Translation: CASSLIQGSQPQHF.

The chain uses TRBV19 and TRBJ2-1; D possibly uses TRBD1 or TRBD2 (5 bases each). Germline CDR1 and CDR2: LNHDA and SQIVND (reference sequence). The CDR3 is 16 residues long. Trimming left V 4 bases short and J 6 bases short, with 19 bases between. CDR3 DNA: TGTGCCAGTAGTAGACGGGGCGGTGCTACAGGCAATGAGCAGTTCTTC. It encodes CASSRRGGATGNEQFF.

This clone was recorded once. This chain links TRBV2 with TRBJ1-4, with no clear D. Trimming left V 4 bases short and J 8 bases short, with 11 bases between. The CDR3 runs to 13 residues. Germline assignment: CDR1 SNHLY and CDR2 FYNNEI. The CDR3: CASSVLSREKLFF. The CDR3 DNA sequence: TGTGCCAGCAGTGTTCTTAGCCGCGAAAAACTGTTTTTT.

This clone appeared a single time. For the CDR3, the DNA is TGTGCCAGCAGATGGGCCCATCTGGATTCACCCCTCCACTTT. Residues: CASRWAHLDSPLHF. The chain links TRBV27 to TRBJ1-6; no firm D call. Looked up from germline, CDR1 is MNHEY and CDR2 is SMNVEV (reference sequence). This CDR3 is 14 amino acids long. The ends were cut back, 6 bases at V and 8 bases at J, with 14 bases in the middle.

This rearrangement joins TRBV19 to TRBJ2-2; possible D gene TRBD1, 6 bases. Germline assignment: CDR1 LNHDA and CDR2 SQIVND (reference sequence). V was cut by 7 bases and J by 1 base, with 13 bases left in between. The CDR3 sequence is 15 residues long. The CDR3 protein is CASKSGQVNTGELFF. CDR3 bases: TGTGCCAGTAAATCGGGACAAGTGAACACCGGGGAGCTGTTTTTT.

This clone came up once. The rearrangement uses TRBV27 and TRBJ2-2; D is perhaps TRBD2 (8 bases). The CDR3 runs 16 residues. V lost 4 bases, J lost 5 bases, and 17 bases lay in between. Germline CDR1 reads MNHEY; CDR2 reads SMNVEV (reference sequence). The CDR3 DNA reads as TGTGCCAGCAGTTCGACAGGGACGGGGGGGACCGGGGAGCTGTTTTTT. As protein: CASSSTGTGGTGELFF.

This clone showed up just a few times. The V and J genes are TRBV5-4 and TRBJ1-2; D not resolved. V shed 0 bases and J shed 6 bases, with 9 bases lying between them. CDR3 size: 13 residues. Germline V gene data show CDR1 as SGHNT and CDR2 as YYREEE (reference sequence). CDR3 in DNA: TGTGCCAGCAGCTTGGATCTGTGGGATGGCTACACCTTC. This translates into CASSLDLWDGYTF.

The chain joins TRBV4-2 to TRBJ2-5; TRBD2 agrees at 12 bases. CDR3 length equals 15 residues. Losses at the gene ends were 6 bases for V and 9 bases for J; bases not matched to a gene: 11. Germline V gives CDR1 LGHNA, CDR2 YNFKEQ. The CDR3 spells CASSPTSGGPWAQYF. The DNA of the CDR3 is TGTGCCAGCAGTCCGACTAGCGGGGGCCCTTGGGCCCAGTACTTC.

The chain combines TRBV5-1 with TRBJ2-2; D not resolved. CDR3 length equals 12 residues. V was cut by 2 bases and J by 7 bases, with 6 bases left in between. Germline-derived CDR1 and CDR2 are SGHRS and YFSETQ. The CDR3 region is CASSLGYGELFF. CDR3 nucleotide sequence: TGCGCCAGCAGCTTAGGGTACGGGGAGCTGTTTTTT.

The chain employs TRBV14 and TRBJ1-1, with TRBD1 identical over 7 bases. With V trimmed by 5 bases and J by 1 base, 4 bases remained unmatched. In germline, CDR1 is SGHDN, CDR2 FVKESK. This CDR3 is 14 amino acids long. The DNA for the CDR3 is TGTGCCAGCAGCATCCGGGACAGGAACACTGAAGCTTTCTTT. Translating gives CASSIRDRNTEAFF.

V gene TRBV5-1 combines with J gene TRBJ2-7; TRBD2 agrees at 9 bases. V shed 4 bases and J 2 bases; nucleotides not matched to a gene: 7. This CDR3 is 15 amino acids long. Germline CDR1 reads SGHRS; CDR2 reads YFSETQ. Here the CDR3 reads CASSPPAGGTYEQYF. The CDR3 DNA reads as TGCGCCAGCAGCCCCCCTGCGGGAGGGACCTACGAGCAGTACTTC.

With respect to this clone: At one end, the junction sequence differs from germline, possibly due to a read error. The chain recombines TRBV2 with TRBJ2-7, with D perhaps matching TRBD1 (6 bases). The CDR3 is 16 amino acids. Germline V CDR1 and CDR2: SNHLY, FYNNEI. As DNA, the CDR3 is TGTGCCAGCACTGAAAGCGTAGCAGGGGTAGGGGTGGAGCAGTACTTC. Protein product: CASTESVAGVGVEQYF.

V and J are TRBV11-2 and TRBJ1-2; D remains unclear. This CDR3 has 17 residues. Germline assignment: CDR1 SGHAT and CDR2 FQNNGV. Trimming pared 5 bases from V and 1 base from J, leaving 20 bases between. This chain's CDR3 is CASSPLAGPTFNYGYTF. In nucleotides, the CDR3 is TGTGCCAGCAGCCCCTTAGCCGGCCCTACATTTAACTATGGCTACACCTTC.

The chain carries TRBV6-6 and TRBJ2-5; no definite D call. Trimming stripped 6 bases from V and 5 bases from J, with 10 bases between. This CDR3 contains 12 residues. CDR1 is MNHNY and CDR2 is SVGAGI in the germline V gene (reference sequence). In DNA, the CDR3 is TGTGCCAGCAGACGGAGTCTGGAGACCCAGTACTTC. Translation: CASRRSLETQYF.

The chain has TRBV7-9 and TRBJ1-6, with D perhaps matching TRBD1 (6 bases). Germline CDR1 is SEHNR and CDR2 is FQNEAQ (reference sequence). The V end was cut by 4 bases, the J end by 4 bases, with 8 bases between. The CDR3 runs to 14 residues. CDR3 DNA: TGTGCCAGCAGCTCGGACAGTTATAATTCACCCCTCCACTTT. Amino acid sequence: CASSSDSYNSPLHF.

The chain recombines TRBV5-1 with TRBJ2-5; D is unclear. Germline CDR1 and CDR2: SGHRS and YFSETQ. The CDR3 spans 15 residues. The ends were cut back, 0 bases at V and 3 bases at J, with 12 bases in the middle. In DNA form, the CDR3 reads TGCGCCAGCAGCTTGGTTGGCAGGACCGAAGAGACCCAGTACTTC. Its protein product is CASSLVGRTEETQYF.

This chain uses TRBV7-9 with TRBJ2-1, with D uncertain. The CDR3 is 16 amino acids. V lost 5 bases to trimming and J lost 6 bases, with 20 bases between them. Germline V gene lookup returns CDR1 SEHNR and CDR2 FQNEAQ (reference sequence). CDR3 loop: CASSAVERRGANEQFF. CDR3 sequence (DNA): TGTGCCAGCAGCGCGGTCGAGCGCCGAGGTGCCAATGAGCAGTTCTTC.

V and J are TRBV11-2 and TRBJ1-1; 8 nucleotides line up with TRBD1. J gave up 5 bases and V 0 bases, and 2 bases lay outside the gene matches. The CDR3 consists of 14 residues. Germline V lookup: CDR1 SGHAT, CDR2 FQNNGV. The CDR3 DNA reads TGTGCCAGCAGCTTAGACCACAGGGGGACTGAAGCTTTCTTT. This encodes CASSLDHRGTEAFF.

This clone was detected only a few times. This chain joins TRBV6-5 and TRBJ2-2; weak D call: TRBD2 (6 bases). This CDR3 is 14 amino acids long. Trimming took off 6 bases at V and 7 bases at J, with 15 bases between the two ends. Germline V gene data show CDR1 as MNHEY and CDR2 as SVGAGI. DNA of the CDR3: TGTGCCAGCAGCCGACGGACCGGGGGCGGGGAGCTGTTTTTT. Protein: CASSRRTGGGELFF.

The V call is TRBV30, the J call TRBJ2-5, with D unclear. V lost 3 bases, J lost 2 bases, and 7 bases lay in between. The germline CDR1 and CDR2 sequences are GTSNPN and SVGIG (reference sequence). The CDR3 spans 12 residues. The CDR3 nucleotides read TGTGCCTGGAGCGTCAGTCAAGAGACCCAGTACTTC. Its protein product is CAWSVSQETQYF.

The CDR3, as DNA: TGTGCCAGCAGCCAACTCCTCGGGGGAATAGCCAAAAACATTCAGTACTTC. Residues: CASSQLLGGIAKNIQYF. The V gene is TRBV7-9, the J gene TRBJ2-4; perhaps TRBD2 as D (6 bases). The CDR3 consists of 17 residues. Germline lookup yields CDR1 SEHNR and CDR2 FQNEAQ (reference sequence). V lost 5 bases to trimming and J lost 0 bases, with 17 bases between them.

The rearrangement uses TRBV5-1 and TRBJ2-2, with 13 bases aligning to TRBD2. CDR1 and CDR2 (germline): SGHRS, YFSETQ. V lost 4 bases to trimming and J lost 3 bases; unmatched junction nucleotides: 3. The CDR3 totals 16 residues. The CDR3 reads CASSHGLAGDTGELFF. CDR3 nucleotides: TGCGCCAGCAGCCATGGACTAGCGGGAGACACCGGGGAGCTGTTTTTT.

This chain joins TRBV11-3 and TRBJ1-1; no definite D call. The CDR3 contains 14 residues. The V gene's germline CDR1 is SGHNT and CDR2 YENEEA. V shed 3 bases and J shed 4 bases, with 12 bases lying between them. DNA for the CDR3: TGTGCCAGCAGCTTTCGTTCAGAACTCACTGAAGCTTTCTTT. Protein sequence: CASSFRSELTEAFF. Variable domain in full (rest from reference TRBV11-3 and TRBJ1-1): EAGVVQSPRYKIIEKKQPVAFWCNPISGHNTLYWYLQNLGQGPELLIRYENEEAVDDSQLPKDRFSAERLKGVDSTLKIQPAELGDSAVYLCASSFRSELTEAFFGQGTRLTVV.

The chain uses TRBV5-1 and TRBJ2-2, with 10 bases lining up with TRBD2. The V gene end was trimmed by 4 bases and the J gene end by 3 bases; junction bases not matched to a gene: 3. The CDR3 consists of 15 residues. In germline, CDR1 is SGHRS, CDR2 YFSETQ. The CDR3 here is CASSHGTSDTGELFF. In DNA form, the CDR3 reads TGCGCCAGCAGCCACGGGACTAGCGACACCGGGGAGCTGTTTTTT.

The genes are TRBV18 and TRBJ1-1; D is possibly TRBD1 (6 bases). The CDR3 is 14 amino acids. The V end lost 4 bases, the J end lost 3 bases, and 12 bases lay between the germline ends. Looked up from germline, CDR1 is KGHSH and CDR2 is LQKENI. Here the CDR3 DNA reads TGTGCCAGCTCACAGACACAGGGAGACACTGAAGCTTTCTTT. Its translation is CASSQTQGDTEAFF.

The V call is TRBV19, the J call TRBJ1-4; tentative D call: TRBD1 (5 bases). The CDR3 is 16 residues long. V lost 9 bases and J 3 bases, leaving 20 bases between the germline ends. From germline, CDR1 is LNHDA and CDR2 SQIVND (reference sequence). The CDR3 region is CASSPGRTTSNEKLFF. CDR3 nucleotides: TGTGCCAGCTCACCGGGACGGACCACTTCTAATGAAAAACTGTTTTTT.

The rearrangement uses TRBV4-1 and TRBJ1-2; D unresolved. The CDR3 spans 13 residues. The V gene's germline CDR1 is MGHRA and CDR2 YSYEKL. Trimming left V 1 base short and J 2 bases short, with 5 bases between. CDR3 sequence: CASSQGQNYGYTF. The CDR3 region has the DNA TGCGCCAGCAGCCAAGGGCAGAACTATGGCTACACCTTC.